The 4 T cell receptor beta chains presented below share a single source sample, sequenced in a study of OX40 agonist ivuxolimab in advanced cancers. Libraries were prepared by immunoSEQ multiplex PCR; TCRdb keeps only in-frame clonotypes and omits some of them. The sample carries around 60,000 clones, about four fifths recorded once. The specimen was CD4+ or CD8+ T cells sorted from blood, collected in a trial of the OX40 agonist ivuxolimab. The receptors here all came from an adult with an advanced solid tumor such as melanoma, head and neck, liver or kidney cancer.

CDR3 region: CASSFSRGTEAFF. CDR3 coding DNA: TGTGCCAGCAGCTTTTCCAGGGGCACTGAAGCTTTCTTT. The chain uses TRBV4-2 and TRBJ1-1; TRBD1 might be the D (6 bases). Trimming removed 5 bases from V and 4 bases from J, with 11 bases in between. This CDR3 is 13 amino acids long. In germline, CDR1 is LGHNA, CDR2 YNFKEQ.

CDR3 DNA sequence: TGTGCCAGCAGCCGATTCAGGACAGGGGATCACAATGAGCAGTTCTTC. Translation gives CASSRFRTGDHNEQFF. The rearrangement uses TRBV14 and TRBJ2-1; TRBD1 aligns across 9 bases. V dropped 4 bases and J dropped 5; count of bases not matched to a gene: 9. Looked up from germline, CDR1 is SGHDN and CDR2 is FVKESK. There are 16 residues in the CDR3.

The chain couples TRBV21-1 to TRBJ1-3; TRBD1 reflects the table's D call only, with no check against the DNA. TRBV21-1 is flagged as a pseudogene. The CDR3 runs to 18 residues. The CDR3 nucleotides read TGTGCCAGCAGCAAATCGGACAAAAAGGACAGGTCTGGAAACACCATATATTTT. Encoded protein: CASSKSDKKDRSGNTIYF.

This clone was seen a single time. The chain employs TRBV11-2 and TRBJ2-7; 12 nucleotides match TRBD2. V was pared by 4 bases and J by 5 bases, with 9 bases of the junction left unmatched. Germline loops: CDR1 SGHAT, CDR2 FQNNGV. The CDR3 loop spans 16 amino acids. Written as DNA, the CDR3 is TGTGCCAGCAGCTCCTACGTGACTAGCGGGAGTGACGAGCAGTACTTC. Translation gives CASSSYVTSGSDEQYF. Using reference TRBV11-2 and TRBJ2-7 for the parts outside the CDR3, the full variable domain is EAGVAQSPRYKIIEKRQSVAFWCNPISGHATLYWYQQILGQGPKLLIQFQNNGVVDDSQLPKDRFSAERLKGVDSTLKIQPAKLEDSAVYLCASSSYVTSGSDEQYFGPGTRLTVT.